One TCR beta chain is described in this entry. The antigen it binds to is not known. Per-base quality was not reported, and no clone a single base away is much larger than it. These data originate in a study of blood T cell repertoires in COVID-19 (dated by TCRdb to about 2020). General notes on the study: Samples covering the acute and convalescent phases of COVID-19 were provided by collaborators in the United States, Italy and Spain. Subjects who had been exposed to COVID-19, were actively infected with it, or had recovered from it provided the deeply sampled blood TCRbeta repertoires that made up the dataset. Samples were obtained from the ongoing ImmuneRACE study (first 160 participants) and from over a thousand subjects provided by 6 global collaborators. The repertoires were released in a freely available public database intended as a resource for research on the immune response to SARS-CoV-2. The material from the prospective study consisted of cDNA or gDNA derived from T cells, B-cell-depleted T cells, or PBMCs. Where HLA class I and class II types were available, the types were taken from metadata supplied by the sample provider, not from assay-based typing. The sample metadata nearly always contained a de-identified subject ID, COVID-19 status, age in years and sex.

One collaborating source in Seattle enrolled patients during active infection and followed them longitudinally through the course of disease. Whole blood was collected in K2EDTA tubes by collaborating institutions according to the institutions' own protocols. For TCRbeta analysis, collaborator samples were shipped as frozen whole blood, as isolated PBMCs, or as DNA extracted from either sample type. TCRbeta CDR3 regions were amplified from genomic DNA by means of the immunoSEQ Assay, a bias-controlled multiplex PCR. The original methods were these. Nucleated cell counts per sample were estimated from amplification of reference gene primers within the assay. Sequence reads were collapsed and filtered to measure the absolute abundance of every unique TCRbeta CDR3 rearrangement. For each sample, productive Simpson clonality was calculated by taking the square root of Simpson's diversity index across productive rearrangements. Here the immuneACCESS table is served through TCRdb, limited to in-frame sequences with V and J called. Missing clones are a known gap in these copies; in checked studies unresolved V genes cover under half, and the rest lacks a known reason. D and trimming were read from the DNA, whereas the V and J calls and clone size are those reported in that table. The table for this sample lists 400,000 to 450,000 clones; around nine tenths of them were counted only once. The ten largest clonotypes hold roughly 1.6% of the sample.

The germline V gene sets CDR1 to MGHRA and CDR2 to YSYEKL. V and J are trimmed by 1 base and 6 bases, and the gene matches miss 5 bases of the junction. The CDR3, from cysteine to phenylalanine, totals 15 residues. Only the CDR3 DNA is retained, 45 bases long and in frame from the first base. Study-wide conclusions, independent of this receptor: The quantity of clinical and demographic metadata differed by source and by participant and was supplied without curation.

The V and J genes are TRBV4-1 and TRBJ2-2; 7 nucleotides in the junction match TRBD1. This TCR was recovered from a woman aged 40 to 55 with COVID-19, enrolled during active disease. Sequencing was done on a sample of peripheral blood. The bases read TGCGCCAGCAGCCAAGGTGACAGGGATGCCGGGGAGCTGTTTTTT. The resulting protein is CASSQGDRDAGELFF.